This T cell receptor (beta chain) comes out of a study of cytomegalovirus exposure and HLA in healthy donors. The CDR3 extends over 17 amino acids. CDR1 is KGHSH, CDR2 LQKENI, per germline. J lost 3 bases, V lost 4 bases, and 10 bases had no gene match. Concerning this clone itself: Its cognate antigen is unknown.

Study-wide findings and caveats: For most TCR beta V segments, an earlier analysis put the productive rate at about 87% or about 30% of the time. Several of the most significant clusters were apparently associated with common viral pathogens in a later analysis.

Both 60 Vbeta primers and 13 Jbeta primers went into the PCR. Produced via immunoSEQ multiplex PCR; TCRdb's table is partial and in-frame only. This table holds 100,000 to 120,000 clones, 78% found once. This receptor was identified in a man aged 30 to 45 in good health and CMV-seronegative. The rearrangement uses TRBV18 and TRBJ2-1, with 9 bases fitting TRBD2. Sequenced: PBMCs. The CDR3 loop reads CASSHALSSGIYNEQFF. Here the CDR3 DNA reads TGTGCCAGCTCACACGCGCTGTCTAGCGGGATCTACAATGAGCAGTTCTTC.